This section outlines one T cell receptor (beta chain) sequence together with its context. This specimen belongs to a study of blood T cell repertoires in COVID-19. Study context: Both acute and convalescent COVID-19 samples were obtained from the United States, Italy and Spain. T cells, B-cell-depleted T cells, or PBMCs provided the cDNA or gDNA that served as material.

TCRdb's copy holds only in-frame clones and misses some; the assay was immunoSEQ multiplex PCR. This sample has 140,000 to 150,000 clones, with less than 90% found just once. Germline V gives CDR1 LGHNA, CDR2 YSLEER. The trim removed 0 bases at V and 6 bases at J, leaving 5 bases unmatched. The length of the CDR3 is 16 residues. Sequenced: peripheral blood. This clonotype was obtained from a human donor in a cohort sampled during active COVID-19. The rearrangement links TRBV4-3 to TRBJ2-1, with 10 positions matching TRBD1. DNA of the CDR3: TGCGCCAGCAGCCAAGAGACAGGGGACAGGGGCAATGAGCAGTTCTTC. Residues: CASSQETGDRGNEQFF.